The 17 T cell receptor beta chains given below trace back to one sample, sequenced in a study of blood T cell repertoires in COVID-19. Data came from immunoSEQ multiplex PCR; TCRdb stores just in-frame clones and leaves some out. The data hold over 80,000 clones, with more than 70% observed a single time. The sample consisted of peripheral blood. The receptors derive from a woman in her sixties or seventies with acute or convalescent COVID-19.

The rearrangement joins TRBV28 to TRBJ2-7; perhaps TRBD2 as D (5 bases). The CDR3 has 13 residues. The germline V gene encodes CDR1 MDHEN and CDR2 SYDVKM. The CDR3, as DNA: TGTGGAAGTAATGAGGGAAGGGCCTACGAGCAGTACTTC. Residues: CGSNEGRAYEQYF.

The chain carries TRBV30 and TRBJ1-1; 10 positions match TRBD1. Germline-derived CDR1 and CDR2 are GTSNPN and SVGIG (reference sequence). This CDR3 spans 18 amino acids. V was pared by 3 bases and J by 1 base, with 14 bases of the junction left unmatched. The DNA for the CDR3 is TGTGCCTGGAGCCTATGGGGGGGACAGGGGTTGGGGAACACTGAAGCTTTCTTT. Amino acids: CAWSLWGGQGLGNTEAFF.

The chain recombines TRBV7-8 with TRBJ2-1; a weak D match, TRBD1 (5 bases). Trimming left V 3 bases short and J 9 bases short, with 12 bases between. The CDR3 loop spans 13 amino acids. Germline CDR1 reads SGHVS; CDR2 reads FQNEAQ. The CDR3 DNA reads TGTGCCAGCAGCTTGGGCCAGGGAAGTGAGCAGTTCTTC. Translated: CASSLGQGSEQFF.

This clone showed up just once. The rearrangement uses TRBV11-3 and TRBJ2-5; D perhaps matches TRBD1 (5 bases). The CDR3 totals 15 residues. Germline loops: CDR1 SGHNT, CDR2 YENEEA. Trimming took off 4 bases at V and 3 bases at J, with 15 bases between the two ends. As DNA, the CDR3 is TGTGCCAGCAGCTCAGTAGGGCTAGGGGAAGAGACCCAGTACTTC. Translating gives CASSSVGLGEETQYF.

The V call is TRBV6-5, the J call TRBJ1-2, with TRBD1 as a possible D gene (6 bases). CDR3 size: 14 residues. Germline CDR1 and CDR2: MNHEY and SVGAGI. V was cut by 6 bases and J by 4 bases, with 15 bases left in between. The CDR3 loop is CASSRTLGGYGYTF. For the CDR3, the DNA is TGTGCCAGCAGCCGAACCCTAGGGGGCTATGGCTACACCTTC.

The V and J genes are TRBV12-3 or TRBV12-4 and TRBJ2-7, with TRBD1 identical over 9 bases. The CDR3 runs to 13 residues. The J segment lost 6 bases and the V segment lost 6 bases, leaving 6 bases of the junction unmatched. The CDR3 DNA sequence: TGTGCCAGCAGGGCAAACAGGGGGCGCGAGCAGTACTTC. Its protein product is CASRANRGREQYF.

The chain recombines TRBV27 with TRBJ2-1, with 8 bases identical to TRBD1. The germline CDR1 and CDR2 sequences are MNHEY and SMNVEV (reference sequence). CDR3 length: 13 residues. Trimming removed 3 bases from V and 12 bases from J; junction bases left unmatched: 7. CDR3 protein: CASSFSRTGLQFF. In DNA, the CDR3 is TGTGCCAGCAGTTTCTCAAGGACAGGGCTGCAGTTCTTC.

The chain has TRBV7-2 and TRBJ2-4, with D unresolved. Trimming took off 0 bases at V and 6 bases at J, with 9 bases between the two ends. CDR1 is SGHTA, CDR2 FQGNSA, per germline. The CDR3 length is 14 residues. The CDR3 spells CASSLANTPNIQYF. As DNA, the CDR3 is TGTGCCAGCAGCTTAGCGAACACGCCAAACATTCAGTACTTC. Based on the CDR3 plus reference TRBV7-2 and TRBJ2-4, the full variable domain is GAGVSQSPSNKVTEKGKDVELRCDPISGHTALYWYRQSLGQGLEFLIYFQGNSAPDKSGLPSDRFSAERTGGSVSTLTIQRTQQEDSAVYLCASSLANTPNIQYFGAGTRLSVL.

As to this clone: At one end, the junction sequence differs from germline, possibly due to a read error. This chain links TRBV10-3 with TRBJ1-2; TRBD1 matches at 11 bases. Germline lookup yields CDR1 ENHRY and CDR2 SYGVKD. This CDR3 contains 13 residues. DNA for the CDR3: TGTGCCAACCTTGGACAGGGGGCAGCTAATCTCGGATTC. Its translation is CANLGQGAANLGF.

V is TRBV2 and J is TRBJ1-5; TRBD1 matches at 10 bases. This CDR3 spans 14 amino acids. V lost 4 bases, J lost 9 bases, and 6 bases stayed unmatched. Germline V gene data show CDR1 as SNHLY and CDR2 as FYNNEI. DNA of the CDR3: TGTGCCAGCAGTGGGGGGACAGGGGACCGGCCCCAGCATTTT. Translating gives CASSGGTGDRPQHF. Looking up the rest from reference TRBV2 and TRBJ1-5 gives the full variable domain: EPEVTQTPSHQVTQMGQEVILRCVPISNHLYFYWYRQILGQKVEFLVSFYNNEISEKSEIFDDQFSVERPDGSNFTLKIRSTKLEDSAMYFCASSGGTGDRPQHFGDGTRLSIL.

This clone was seen more than once but under ten times. The chain employs TRBV7-2 and TRBJ2-2; TRBD2 might be the D (5 bases). Trimming removed 1 base from V and 3 bases from J, with 9 bases in between. CDR3 length: 15 residues. Per the germline V gene, CDR1 is SGHTA and CDR2 is FQGNSA. For the CDR3, the DNA is TGTGCCAGCAGCTTAGATCCTAGCTACACCGGGGAGCTGTTTTTT. This sequence encodes CASSLDPSYTGELFF.

The V and J genes are TRBV9 and TRBJ1-2, with D hard to call. The CDR3 is made up of 14 amino acids. Trimming took 0 bases from V and 5 from J, leaving 11 bases between them. Germline V gives CDR1 SGDLS, CDR2 YYNGEE. In DNA, the CDR3 is TGTGCCAGCAGCGTAGGTTTTACACCGTATGGCTACACCTTC. Protein: CASSVGFTPYGYTF.

This clone was seen once. This sequence joins TRBV12-3 or TRBV12-4 and TRBJ1-5, with D perhaps TRBD1 (6 bases). Trimming left V 6 bases short and J 6 bases short, with 9 bases between. The length of the CDR3 is 12 residues. This CDR3 reads CASSPGVQPQHF. For the CDR3, the DNA is TGTGCCAGCAGCCCAGGGGTTCAGCCCCAGCATTTT.

V is TRBV4-2 and J is TRBJ2-2, with D tentatively TRBD2 (6 bases). The germline V and J ends were trimmed by 8 bases and 5 bases, with 9 bases remaining between them. CDR3 length: 12 amino acids. Germline V gene lookup returns CDR1 LGHNA and CDR2 YNFKEQ. The CDR3 nucleotides are TGTGCCAGCTCTCGGGGGACCGGGGAGCTGTTTTTT. Protein sequence: CASSRGTGELFF.

This clone was recorded once. In DNA, the CDR3 is TGTGCCAGTAGTCCTTTGGACAGGGGAAATTCACCCCTCCACTTT. This translates into CASSPLDRGNSPLHF. This chain connects TRBV19 to TRBJ1-6; TRBD1 aligns across 9 bases. Germline trimming cut 5 bases from V and 7 bases from J; bases unmatched to any gene: 6. The CDR3 spans 15 residues. Per germline, CDR1 LNHDA and CDR2 SQIVND (reference sequence).

The J gene is TRBJ1-1, the V gene TRBV5-1; 8 nucleotides agree with TRBD1. The V gene end was trimmed by 6 bases and the J gene end by 6 bases; junction bases not matched to a gene: 10. This CDR3 has 14 residues. Germline V gene sequence: CDR1 SGHRS, CDR2 YFSETQ. This CDR3 reads CASTKGQDSSEAFF. The CDR3 coding sequence is TGCGCCAGCACCAAGGGACAGGACTCATCTGAAGCTTTCTTT.

The J gene is TRBJ1-5, the V gene TRBV27, with TRBD1 matching over 7 bases. The germline V gene encodes CDR1 MNHEY and CDR2 SMNVEV (reference sequence). The CDR3 consists of 16 residues. The junction had 10 bases not matched to a gene; V was cut back by 4 bases and J by 4 bases. The CDR3 reads CASSSWDSRGNQPQHF. The DNA of the CDR3 is TGTGCCAGCAGTTCGTGGGACAGTCGGGGGAATCAGCCCCAGCATTTT.